This T cell receptor (beta chain) was found in a study of T cell responses to AZD1222 COVID-19 vaccine (dated by TCRdb to the early 2020s). About the study as a whole: A total of about 230 trial participants underwent TCR sequencing, of whom about 200 received two doses of AZD1222 and some 25 received two doses of the MenACWY control vaccine. Trial participants were enrolled by age into subgroups of 18-55, 56-69 and 70-plus years, and 148, 28 and 57 TCR-sequenced participants, respectively, were included in these subgroups. The paper as a whole reports these results and caveats: In the small 56-69-year group, the increase in depth fell short of significance, most likely because of low power. Conclusions about previously exposed vaccinees are limited because only six or seven AZD1222 recipients were SARS-CoV-2 seropositive at baseline. Reportedly, close to half of the unique spike-specific TCRs recognized epitopes lying outside the regions that are mutated in the B.1.351 and B.1.1.7 variants. Participants were mostly white British and included more females than males, and it was suggested by the authors that clonal diversity may have been underestimated. After two AZD1222 doses, both the breadth and the depth of spike-specific TCRs were significantly higher than at day 0 and than in MenACWY recipients. Because no day 14 peak-response samples were available, the repertoires could be characterized only after the peak T cell response. CD4 TCRs associated with the vaccine covered the entire spike protein, and the dominant responses were in regions 160-218 and 743-854.

The CDR3 regions of human TCRbeta chains were analyzed by immunosequencing. In the paper's pipeline: Repertoire TCRs were checked for matches against a reference library of SARS-CoV-2-specific TCRs that had been generated using the MIRA antigen-specificity platform. Breadth was defined as the fraction of unique TCRs that were SARS-CoV-2-associated. Depth was defined as the fraction of total T cells that were SARS-CoV-2-associated. Using the MIRA data, each spike-specific TCR was mapped to the spike region that the TCR reacts to and placed in a CD4 or CD8 class. Log10-transformed breadth and depth values were compared by one-way ANOVA with Sidak's multiple comparisons tests. TCRdb re-hosts the immuneACCESS table, in-frame sequences only. Its copies lack some clones; in the studies checked, an unresolved V gene accounts for under half of them, and the cause for the rest is not known. V, J and clone size reflect that table, while D and trimming were determined from the DNA. Across this sample there are over 120,000 clones, with around 92% seen only once. The ten largest clones represent 3% to 4.5% of the sample.

Of note for this clone: Its binding antigen is unknown. Per-base qualities were not stored, and no clone one base away is much larger.

Explained via the paper, the time point label denotes: about 28 days (+/-7) after the second vaccine dose. Because spike-specific TCR depth and breadth did not differ between the two schedules, AZD1222 recipients who got a second dose at roughly 4 weeks were pooled with those who got a second dose at roughly 12 weeks. Samples from vaccinated people were obtained from the UK trials COV001 and COV002, which included a single-blind randomized controlled phase 2/3 trial of AZD1222 (ChAdOx1 nCoV-19) in healthy adults. Trial participant PBMC samples were collected at day 0 and day 28 after the second dose for TCRbeta chain sequencing. The sample here was peripheral blood, taken 28 days after the second AZD1222 dose. This TCR derives from an adult who received the AZD1222 COVID-19 vaccine.

The CDR3 protein is CSASRGPTFEKLFF. The DNA sequence follows: TGCAGTGCTAGTCGTGGCCCGACATTCGAAAAACTGTTTTTT. Recombination joined TRBV20-1 with TRBJ1-4; a confident D gene designation cannot be given. Looking up the germline V gene (reference sequence) yields CDR1 DFQATT and CDR2 SNEGSKA. Including the terminal cysteine and phenylalanine, the CDR3 comprises 14 residues. The read is trimmed to its CDR3 DNA, 42 bases read in frame from base 1. Deletion took 3 bases off V and 8 bases off J, with a span of 16 bases between the germline ends.